This T cell receptor (beta chain) was recorded in a study of blood T cell repertoires in COVID-19. Study-wide context: Samples representing acute and convalescent COVID-19 were sourced from the United States, Italy and Spain. PBMCs, B-cell-depleted T cells, or T cells provided the cDNA or gDNA that made up the material.

As processed by the authors: Using reference gene primer amplification, nucleated cell counts were estimated. Only in-frame clones appear in the TCRdb table, and some are missing; sequencing was by immunoSEQ multiplex PCR. That table is the source of V, J and clone size, and D and trimming were worked out from the DNA. Seen here are 110,000 or so clones, around 85% observed once, and the top ten hold about 13%. Only one count was recorded for this clone. V trimming: 5 bases; J trimming: 1 base; junction bases outside the gene matches: 3. Per germline, CDR1 MNHEY and CDR2 SMNVEV (reference sequence). The CDR3 extends over 14 amino acids.

This clonotype originated in a human donor in a cohort sampled during active COVID-19. The chain has TRBV27 and TRBJ2-3, with TRBD1 matching over 7 bases. The sequenced sample was peripheral blood. DNA for the CDR3: TGTGCCAGCAGTCCCACAGGGGGCACAGATACGCAGTATTTT. It yields the protein CASSPTGGTDTQYF.